There are a few counts of the clone carrying this T cell receptor (beta chain). What it binds is not known. This table comes from immunoSEQ multiplex PCR, and its TCRdb copy is limited to in-frame clones, with some not included. The profile shows roughly 56,000 clones, 70% to 80% of them singletons. This CDR3 comprises 13 residues. The germline V gene encodes CDR1 SNHLY and CDR2 FYNNEI. V lost 3 bases and J 4 bases, leaving 9 bases between the germline ends. The data were taken from a study of vaccination effects on CD4 cells after COVID-19. The culture ran for about 10 days, and then CD4+ T cells were isolated.

The receptor was isolated from a human donor who received a COVID-19 vaccine. The sample here was CD4+ T cells from PBMCs cultured without peptide, taken before COVID-19 vaccination. This chain connects TRBV2 to TRBJ1-2; tentative D call: TRBD1 (5 bases). Here the CDR3 DNA reads TGTGCCAGCAGTGAGAGACAGATCTATGGCTACACCTTC. Protein sequence: CASSERQIYGYTF.